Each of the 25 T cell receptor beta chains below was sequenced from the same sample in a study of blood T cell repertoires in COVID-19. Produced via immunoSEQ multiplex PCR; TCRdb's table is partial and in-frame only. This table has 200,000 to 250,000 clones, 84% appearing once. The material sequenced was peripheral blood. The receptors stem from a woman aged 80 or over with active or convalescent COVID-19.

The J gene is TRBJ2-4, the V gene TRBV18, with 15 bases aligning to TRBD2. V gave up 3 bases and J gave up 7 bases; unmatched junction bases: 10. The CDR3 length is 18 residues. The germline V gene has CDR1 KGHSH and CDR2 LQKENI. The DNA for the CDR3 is TGTGCCAGCTCACCCCCGCCCCGGACTAGCGGGGGGGAGAACATTCAGTACTTC. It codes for CASSPPPRTSGGENIQYF.

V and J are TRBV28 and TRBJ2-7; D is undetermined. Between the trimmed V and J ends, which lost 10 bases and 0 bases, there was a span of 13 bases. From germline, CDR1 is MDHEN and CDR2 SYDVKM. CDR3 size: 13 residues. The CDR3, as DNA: TGTGCCATGGCTCGGGTTGGCTCCTACGAGCAGTACTTC. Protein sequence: CAMARVGSYEQYF.

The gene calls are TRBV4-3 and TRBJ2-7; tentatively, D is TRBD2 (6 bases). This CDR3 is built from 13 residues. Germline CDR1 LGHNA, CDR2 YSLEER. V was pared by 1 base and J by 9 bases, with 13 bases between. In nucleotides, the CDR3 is TGCGCCAGCAGCCAAGGGGCGGGGTTGGGGCAGTACTTC. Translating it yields CASSQGAGLGQYF.

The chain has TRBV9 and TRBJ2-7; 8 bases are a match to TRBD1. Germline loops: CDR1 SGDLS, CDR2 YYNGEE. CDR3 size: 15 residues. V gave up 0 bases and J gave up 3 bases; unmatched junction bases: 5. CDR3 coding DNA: TGTGCCAGCAGCGTAGGTCCAGGGGGCTTCTACGAGCAGTACTTC. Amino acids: CASSVGPGGFYEQYF.

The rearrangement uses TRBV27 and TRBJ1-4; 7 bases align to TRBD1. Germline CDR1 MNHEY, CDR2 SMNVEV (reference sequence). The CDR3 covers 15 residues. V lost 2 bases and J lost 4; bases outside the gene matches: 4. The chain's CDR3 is CASSLAGTVNEKLFF. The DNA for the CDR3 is TGTGCCAGCAGTTTAGCCGGGACAGTTAATGAAAAACTGTTTTTT.

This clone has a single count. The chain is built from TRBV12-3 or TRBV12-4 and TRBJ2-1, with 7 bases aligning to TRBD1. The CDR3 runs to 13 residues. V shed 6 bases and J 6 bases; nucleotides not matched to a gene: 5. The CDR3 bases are TGTGCCAGCAGACGGGACAGTAGCAATGAGCAGTTCTTC. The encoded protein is CASRRDSSNEQFF.

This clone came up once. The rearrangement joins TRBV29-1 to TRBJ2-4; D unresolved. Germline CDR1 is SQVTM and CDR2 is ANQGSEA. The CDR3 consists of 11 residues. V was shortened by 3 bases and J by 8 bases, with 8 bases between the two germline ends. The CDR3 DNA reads TGCAGCGTTGACAGGTCTGACATTCAGTACTTC. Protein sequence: CSVDRSDIQYF.

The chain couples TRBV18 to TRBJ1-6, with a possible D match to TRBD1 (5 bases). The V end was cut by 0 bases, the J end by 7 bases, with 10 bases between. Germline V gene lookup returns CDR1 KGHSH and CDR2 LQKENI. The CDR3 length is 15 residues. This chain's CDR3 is CASSPPPGNNSPLHF. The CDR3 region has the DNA TGTGCCAGCTCACCACCGCCAGGGAACAATTCACCCCTCCACTTT.

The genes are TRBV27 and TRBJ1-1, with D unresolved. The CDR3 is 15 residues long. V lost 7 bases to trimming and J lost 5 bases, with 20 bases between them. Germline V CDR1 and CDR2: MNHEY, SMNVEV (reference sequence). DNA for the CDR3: TGTGCCAGCATAGGAGGTAGAGGGCAACGGACTGAAGCTTTCTTT. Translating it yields CASIGGRGQRTEAFF.

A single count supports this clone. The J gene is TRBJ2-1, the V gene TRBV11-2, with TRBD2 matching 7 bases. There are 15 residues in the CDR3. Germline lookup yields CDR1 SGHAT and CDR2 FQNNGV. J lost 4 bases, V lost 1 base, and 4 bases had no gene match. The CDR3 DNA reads TGTGCCAGCAGCTTAGGGCCTAGCGGATACAATGAGCAGTTCTTC. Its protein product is CASSLGPSGYNEQFF.

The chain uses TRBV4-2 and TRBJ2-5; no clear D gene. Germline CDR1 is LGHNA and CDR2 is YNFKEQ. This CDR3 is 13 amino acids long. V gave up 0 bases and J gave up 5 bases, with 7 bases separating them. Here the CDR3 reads CASSQDVRETQYF. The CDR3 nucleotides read TGTGCCAGCAGCCAAGATGTACGGGAGACCCAGTACTTC.

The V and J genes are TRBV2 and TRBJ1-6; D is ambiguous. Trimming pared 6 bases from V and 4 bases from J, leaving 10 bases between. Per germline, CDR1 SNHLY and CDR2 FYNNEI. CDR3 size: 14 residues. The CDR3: CASSAGRYNSPLHF. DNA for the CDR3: TGTGCCAGCAGCGCCGGGAGATATAATTCACCCCTCCACTTT.

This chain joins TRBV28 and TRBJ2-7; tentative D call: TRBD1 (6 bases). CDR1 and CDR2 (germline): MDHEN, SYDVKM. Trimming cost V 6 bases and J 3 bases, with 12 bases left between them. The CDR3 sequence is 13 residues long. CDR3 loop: CASRSGVGYEQYF. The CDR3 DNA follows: TGTGCCAGCAGGTCAGGGGTTGGCTACGAGCAGTACTTC.

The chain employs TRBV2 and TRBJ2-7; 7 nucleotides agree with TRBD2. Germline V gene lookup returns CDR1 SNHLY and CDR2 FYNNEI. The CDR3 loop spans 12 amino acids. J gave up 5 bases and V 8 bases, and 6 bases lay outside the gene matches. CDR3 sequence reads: CASGGVWDEQYF. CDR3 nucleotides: TGTGCCAGCGGGGGGGTATGGGACGAGCAGTACTTC. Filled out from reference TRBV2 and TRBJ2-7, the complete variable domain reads EPEVTQTPSHQVTQMGQEVILRCVPISNHLYFYWYRQILGQKVEFLVSFYNNEISEKSEIFDDQFSVERPDGSNFTLKIRSTKLEDSAMYFCASGGVWDEQYFGPGTRLTVT.

The CDR3 region is CATRENQGKLFF. The CDR3 nucleotides are TGTGCCACTAGGGAGAATCAAGGAAAACTGTTTTTT. The chain couples TRBV2 to TRBJ1-4; no reliable D call. Trimming stripped 10 bases from V and 10 bases from J, with 16 bases between. Germline V lookup: CDR1 SNHLY, CDR2 FYNNEI. The length of the CDR3 is 12 residues.

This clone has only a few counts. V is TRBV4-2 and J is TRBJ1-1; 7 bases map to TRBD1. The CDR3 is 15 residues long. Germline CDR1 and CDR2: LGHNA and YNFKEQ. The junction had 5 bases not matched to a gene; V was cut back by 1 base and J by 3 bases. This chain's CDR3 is CASSQVGTGDTEAFF. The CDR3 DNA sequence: TGTGCCAGCAGCCAAGTGGGTACAGGGGACACTGAAGCTTTCTTT.

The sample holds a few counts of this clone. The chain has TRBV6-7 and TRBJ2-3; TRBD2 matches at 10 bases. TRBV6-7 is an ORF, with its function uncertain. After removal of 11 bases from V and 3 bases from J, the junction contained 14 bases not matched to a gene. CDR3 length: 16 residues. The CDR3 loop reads CAALESGRAGTDTQYF. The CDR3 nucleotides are TGTGCCGCTTTAGAAAGCGGGAGGGCCGGTACAGATACGCAGTATTTT.

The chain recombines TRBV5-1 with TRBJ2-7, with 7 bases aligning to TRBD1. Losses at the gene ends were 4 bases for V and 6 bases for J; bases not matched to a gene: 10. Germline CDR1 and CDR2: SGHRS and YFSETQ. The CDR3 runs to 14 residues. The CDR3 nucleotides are TGCGCCAGCAGCCCCGGGACAGCGACGGGCGAGCAGTACTTC. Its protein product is CASSPGTATGEQYF.

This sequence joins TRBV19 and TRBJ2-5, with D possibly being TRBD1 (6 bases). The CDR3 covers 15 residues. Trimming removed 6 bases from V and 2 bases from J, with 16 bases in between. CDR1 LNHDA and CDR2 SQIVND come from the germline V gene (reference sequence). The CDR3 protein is CASRTTGYWQETQYF. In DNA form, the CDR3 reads TGTGCCAGTAGAACTACAGGGTATTGGCAAGAGACCCAGTACTTC.

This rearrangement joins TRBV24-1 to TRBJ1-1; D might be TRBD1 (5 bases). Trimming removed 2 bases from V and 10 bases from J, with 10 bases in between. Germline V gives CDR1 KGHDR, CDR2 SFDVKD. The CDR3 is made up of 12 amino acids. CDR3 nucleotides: TGTGCCACCAGTGATTCTGGGGGGGTAGCTTTCTTT. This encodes CATSDSGGVAFF.

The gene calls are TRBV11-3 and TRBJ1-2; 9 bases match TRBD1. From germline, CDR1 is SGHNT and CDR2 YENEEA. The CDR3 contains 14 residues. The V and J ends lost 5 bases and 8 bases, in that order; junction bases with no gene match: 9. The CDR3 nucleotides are TGTGCCAGCAGCCTCGGACAGGGGTATTTGGGCTACACCTTC. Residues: CASSLGQGYLGYTF.

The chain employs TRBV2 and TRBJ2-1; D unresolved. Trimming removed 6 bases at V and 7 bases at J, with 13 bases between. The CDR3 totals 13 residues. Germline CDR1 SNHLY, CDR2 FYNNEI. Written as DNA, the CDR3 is TGTGCCAGCAGCGCCGTGTGGCAAAATGAGCAGTTCTTC. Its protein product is CASSAVWQNEQFF.

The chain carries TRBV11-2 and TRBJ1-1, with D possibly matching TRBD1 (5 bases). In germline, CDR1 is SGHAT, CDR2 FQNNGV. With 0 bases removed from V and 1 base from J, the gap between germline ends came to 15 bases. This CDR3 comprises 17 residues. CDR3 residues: CASSLEGAKRTNTEAFF. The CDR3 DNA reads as TGTGCCAGCAGCTTAGAAGGGGCGAAGAGAACGAACACTGAAGCTTTCTTT. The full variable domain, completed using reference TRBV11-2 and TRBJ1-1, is EAGVAQSPRYKIIEKRQSVAFWCNPISGHATLYWYQQILGQGPKLLIQFQNNGVVDDSQLPKDRFSAERLKGVDSTLKIQPAKLEDSAVYLCASSLEGAKRTNTEAFFGQGTRLTVV.

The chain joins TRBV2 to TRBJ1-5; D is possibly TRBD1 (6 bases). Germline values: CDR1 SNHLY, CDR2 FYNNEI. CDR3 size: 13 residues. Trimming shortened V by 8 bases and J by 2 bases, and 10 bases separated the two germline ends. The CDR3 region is CASQSGGNQPQHF. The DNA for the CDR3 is TGTGCCAGCCAATCAGGGGGCAATCAGCCCCAGCATTTT.

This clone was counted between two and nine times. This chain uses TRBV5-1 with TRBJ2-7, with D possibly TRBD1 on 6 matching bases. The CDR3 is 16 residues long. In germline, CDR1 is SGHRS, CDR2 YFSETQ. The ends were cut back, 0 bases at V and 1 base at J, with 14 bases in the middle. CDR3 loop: CASSLVPDRISYEQYF. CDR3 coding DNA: TGCGCCAGCAGCTTGGTCCCCGACAGGATTTCCTACGAGCAGTACTTC.